This T cell receptor beta chain was recovered during a study of T cell responses to AZD1222 COVID-19 vaccine. Notes on the study in general: Baseline testing showed seropositivity in only a handful of AZD1222 recipients. Clonal diversity may have been underestimated, and the donors were mostly white British, with more females than males.

This clone was detected once. What it recognizes is unknown. The method was immunoSEQ multiplex PCR; TCRdb's version includes in-frame clones alone and lacks a portion of them. Of 100,000 to 120,000 clones in the sample, roughly 89% were seen once. Looked up from germline, CDR1 is LNHNV and CDR2 is YYDKDF (reference sequence). This CDR3 region has 15 residues. Trimming left V 4 bases short and J 2 bases short, with 15 bases between. This sequence joins TRBV15 and TRBJ2-7, with D perhaps matching TRBD2 (5 bases). The sequence came from an adult who received the AZD1222 COVID-19 vaccine. Sample: peripheral blood, taken 28 days after the second AZD1222 dose. The CDR3 is CATSKIRDNAYEQYF. The CDR3 bases are TGTGCCACCAGCAAGATCCGGGATAACGCCTACGAGCAGTACTTC.